These 20 T cell receptor beta chains were sequenced from one sample in a study of beta chain features in type 1 diabetes. The investigators reverse transcribed all of the isolated RNA, so they sequenced expressed TCRB transcripts. Profiling relied on immunoSEQ multiplex PCR, and the TCRdb table lists in-frame clones only, not all of them. Among about 400,000 clones listed, around 12% were seen once. Material for sequencing was naive CD4+ T cells from blood. The receptors shown here come from a man aged 18 to 30 in good health.

The chain joins TRBV11-3 to TRBJ2-3, with 8 bases identical to TRBD2. With V trimmed by 4 bases and J by 3 bases, 6 bases remained unmatched. CDR1 is SGHNT, CDR2 YENEEA, per germline. The length of the CDR3 is 15 residues. In DNA, the CDR3 is TGTGCCAGCAGCTCCGGAAGCGGGAGTACAGATACGCAGTATTTT. Its translation is CASSSGSGSTDTQYF.

The rearrangement joins TRBV18 to TRBJ2-1; 12 bases map to TRBD2. This CDR3 comprises 16 residues. The J segment lost 5 bases and the V segment lost 3 bases, leaving 5 bases of the junction unmatched. Germline CDR1 and CDR2: KGHSH and LQKENI. DNA for the CDR3: TGTGCCAGCTCACCGCGACTAGCGGGAGCGGACAATGAGCAGTTCTTC. Its protein product is CASSPRLAGADNEQFF.

V and J are TRBV6-1 and TRBJ2-1; 7 positions agree with TRBD2. Trimming removed 10 bases from V and 8 bases from J; junction bases left unmatched: 14. CDR1 is MNHNS and CDR2 is SASEGT in the germline V gene. This CDR3 has 14 residues. CDR3 residues: CATDGLGVLHEQFF. CDR3 sequence (DNA): TGTGCCACCGACGGACTAGGGGTCCTTCATGAGCAGTTCTTC.

This clone was found a few times. The chain links TRBV2 to TRBJ2-1; 10 bases are a match to TRBD2. The J segment lost 7 bases and the V segment lost 7 bases, leaving 10 bases of the junction unmatched. The CDR3 totals 15 residues. Germline lookup yields CDR1 SNHLY and CDR2 FYNNEI. The CDR3 region has the DNA TGTGCCAGCACTCTGGCGGGACTAGCGATGAATGAGCAGTTCTTC. Translated, it gives CASTLAGLAMNEQFF. Supplemented by reference TRBV2 and TRBJ2-1, the full variable domain reads EPEVTQTPSHQVTQMGQEVILRCVPISNHLYFYWYRQILGQKVEFLVSFYNNEISEKSEIFDDQFSVERPDGSNFTLKIRSTKLEDSAMYFCASTLAGLAMNEQFFGPGTRLTVL.

This clone showed up just a few times. The rearrangement links TRBV5-4 to TRBJ2-1, with 7 bases fitting TRBD2. The CDR3 is made up of 15 amino acids. Germline V CDR1 and CDR2: SGHNT, YYREEE (reference sequence). The ends lost 5 bases at V and 7 bases at J; junction bases unmatched: 12. In DNA, the CDR3 is TGTGCCAGCAGTAGGGAGGGGTTCGATCAGAATGAGCAGTTCTTC. Translating gives CASSREGFDQNEQFF.

V and J are TRBV4-3 and TRBJ2-3; 9 bases align to TRBD1. Germline lookup yields CDR1 LGHNA and CDR2 YSLEER. J gave up 6 bases and V 1 base, and 8 bases lay outside the gene matches. This CDR3 comprises 16 residues. CDR3 sequence: CASSQGQGVRGDTQYF. As DNA, the CDR3 is TGCGCCAGCAGCCAAGGACAGGGGGTGCGTGGGGATACGCAGTATTTT.

The rearrangement links TRBV6-5 to TRBJ1-1; D not certain. V lost 7 bases, J lost 6 bases, and 15 bases lay in between. The CDR3 covers 13 residues. Germline lookup yields CDR1 MNHEY and CDR2 SVGAGI. The CDR3 protein is CASTRAGSAEAFF. DNA for the CDR3: TGTGCCAGCACGCGGGCAGGATCGGCTGAAGCTTTCTTT.

This chain uses TRBV4-1 with TRBJ2-2, with D maybe TRBD2 (6 bases). The CDR3 runs to 17 residues. Between the trimmed V and J ends, which lost 4 bases and 4 bases, there was a span of 19 bases. Germline V gene data show CDR1 as MGHRA and CDR2 as YSYEKL. This chain's CDR3 is CASSRRVQGVGTGELFF. Here the CDR3 DNA reads TGCGCCAGCAGCCGGAGGGTCCAGGGTGTGGGCACCGGGGAGCTGTTTTTT.

In its sample, this clone was seen a few times. This chain uses TRBV25-1 with TRBJ2-1; 10 bases match TRBD2. The germline gives CDR1 MGHDK, CDR2 SYGVNS. The CDR3 is made up of 15 amino acids. J gave up 8 bases and V 2 bases, and 6 bases lay outside the gene matches. CDR3: CASSERVAGGYEQFF. In DNA form, the CDR3 reads TGTGCCAGCAGTGAACGGGTAGCGGGAGGCTATGAGCAGTTCTTC.

This clone came up a few times. The chain is built from TRBV28 and TRBJ2-5, with TRBD1 identical over 7 bases. The end of the DNA aligns better with TRBJ2-7, so the J call may be wrong. CDR1 is MDHEN, CDR2 SYDVKM, per germline. The CDR3 consists of 15 residues. In DNA, the CDR3 is TGTGCCAGCAGTGCATGGACAGGCCATAACTACGAGCAGTACTTC. This codes for CASSAWTGHNYEQYF.

V usage is TRBV2 and J usage is TRBJ1-1; 10 bases align to TRBD1. From germline, CDR1 is SNHLY and CDR2 FYNNEI. This CDR3 region has 14 residues. V was clipped by 7 bases and J by 4 bases; unmatched bases: 6. The CDR3 spells CASIQDRGSTEAFF. The DNA for the CDR3 is TGTGCCAGCATCCAGGACAGGGGGAGCACTGAAGCTTTCTTT.

The rearrangement links TRBV28 to TRBJ2-7; 7 nucleotides line up with TRBD1. The germline V gene encodes CDR1 MDHEN and CDR2 SYDVKM. Trimming took 11 bases from V and 3 from J; bases not matched to a gene: 10. This CDR3 contains 13 residues. This chain's CDR3 is CAVQSGQSYEQYF. The CDR3 nucleotides are TGTGCCGTCCAATCGGGACAGAGCTACGAGCAGTACTTC.

CDR3 residues: CASSSQGGTEAFF. The CDR3, as DNA: TGTGCCAGCAGCTCCCAAGGGGGTACTGAAGCTTTCTTT. The chain couples TRBV7-9 to TRBJ1-1; D is possibly TRBD1 (6 bases). This CDR3 region has 13 residues. Germline V gene sequence: CDR1 SEHNR, CDR2 FQNEAQ (reference sequence). V was clipped by 4 bases and J by 5 bases, with 11 bases between them.

This clone has a handful of counts. The chain employs TRBV30 and TRBJ2-5; TRBD1 aligns across 8 bases. The CDR3 has 14 residues. With 2 bases clipped from V and 5 bases from J, the junction kept 7 bases outside the gene matches. The germline V gene has CDR1 GTSNPN and CDR2 SVGIG (reference sequence). The CDR3 DNA follows: TGTGCCTGGAGTATCGGACAGGGATGGGAGACCCAGTACTTC. As protein: CAWSIGQGWETQYF.

This clone was observed a handful of times. The chain recombines TRBV19 with TRBJ2-2; tentative D call: TRBD2 (6 bases). Trimming shortened V by 5 bases and J by 3 bases, and 16 bases separated the two germline ends. CDR1 is LNHDA and CDR2 is SQIVND in the germline V gene (reference sequence). CDR3 length equals 16 residues. The CDR3 loop is CASSPSGGAYTGELFF. In DNA form, the CDR3 reads TGTGCCAGTAGTCCCAGCGGCGGGGCGTACACCGGGGAGCTGTTTTTT. Complete variable domain (other parts from reference TRBV19 and TRBJ2-2): DGGITQSPKYLFRKEGQNVTLSCEQNLNHDAMYWYRQDPGQGLRLIYYSQIVNDFQKGDIAEGYSVSREKKESFPLTVTSAQKNPTAFYLCASSPSGGAYTGELFFGEGSRLTVL.

This clone has a handful of counts. The V gene is TRBV28, the J gene TRBJ1-2, with D perhaps TRBD1 (6 bases). Germline assignment: CDR1 MDHEN and CDR2 SYDVKM. Trimming removed 7 bases from V and 4 bases from J, with 16 bases in between. The CDR3 length is 14 residues. CDR3 nucleotide sequence: TGTGCCAGCACCTCACCAGGACAGTTCTATGGCTACACCTTC. As protein: CASTSPGQFYGYTF.

This clone has a handful of counts. The V and J genes are TRBV4-3 and TRBJ1-2; the match to TRBD1 covers 9 bases. CDR3 length equals 17 residues. V shed 0 bases, J shed 4 bases, and the junction held 9 bases outside the gene matches. Germline CDR1 LGHNA, CDR2 YSLEER. In DNA, the CDR3 is TGCGCCAGCAGCCAAGATCGGACAGGGGACACCGGCTATGGCTACACCTTC. This gives the protein CASSQDRTGDTGYGYTF.

This clone was counted only a few times. The V and J genes are TRBV7-8 and TRBJ2-1; D may be TRBD2 (5 bases). V was trimmed by 4 bases and J by 6 bases, leaving 25 bases between them. Germline V gene lookup returns CDR1 SGHVS and CDR2 FQNEAQ. The CDR3 runs 18 residues. CDR3: CASSSHFNAGPTLNEQFF. DNA of the CDR3: TGTGCCAGCAGCTCCCACTTTAATGCGGGCCCGACCCTCAATGAGCAGTTCTTC.

J is TRBJ1-6 and V is TRBV6-5; 8 bases map to TRBD1. Germline-derived CDR1 and CDR2 are MNHEY and SVGAGI. V lost 2 bases, J lost 7 bases, and 7 bases stayed unmatched. The CDR3 covers 16 residues. The CDR3 is CASSYGQGFWNSPLHF. The DNA of the CDR3 is TGTGCCAGCAGTTACGGACAGGGATTTTGGAATTCACCCCTCCACTTT.

Only a few counts were recorded for this clone. The chain's CDR3 is CASSSGGLPYNEQFF. The CDR3 DNA sequence: TGTGCCAGCAGCAGCGGAGGGCTCCCTTACAATGAGCAGTTCTTC. The chain joins TRBV6-5 to TRBJ2-1, with TRBD2 as a possible D gene (6 bases). The V end was cut by 6 bases, the J end by 4 bases, with 16 bases between. CDR1 is MNHEY and CDR2 is SVGAGI in the germline V gene. The CDR3 totals 15 residues.